This passage covers 5 T cell receptor beta chains from one sample sequenced in a study of T cell clonotyping in hematopoietic cell transplantation. Measured with immunoSEQ multiplex PCR; TCRdb has only the in-frame clones, and not every one. The sample has about 10,000 clones, about 91% seen once. The sample here was PBMCs, taken 100 days after allogeneic stem cell transplant. These receptors were collected from a female patient between 55 and 75 years old who had an allogeneic stem cell transplant from an unrelated donor, so the T cells may come from the graft donor. Some clones in this sample may be carry-over from other donors' samples.

The chain uses TRBV13 and TRBJ2-2; TRBD2 matches 8 bases. Looked up from germline, CDR1 is PRHDT and CDR2 is FYEKMQ (reference sequence). Losses at the gene ends were 4 bases for V and 4 bases for J; bases not matched to a gene: 11. This CDR3 is built from 17 residues. The CDR3 loop is CASSYRAGLGGTGELFF. The DNA of the CDR3 is TGTGCCAGCAGCTACCGAGCGGGACTAGGGGGCACCGGGGAGCTGTTTTTT.

This clone is large. J is TRBJ2-7 and V is TRBV5-6; TRBD1 agrees at 7 bases. With 4 bases clipped from V and 1 base from J, the junction kept 5 bases outside the gene matches. This CDR3 comprises 14 residues. The V gene's germline CDR1 is SGHDT and CDR2 YYEEEE. DNA of the CDR3: TGTGCCAGCAGCCTCCCGGGACAGTCCTACGAGCAGTACTTC. Encoded protein: CASSLPGQSYEQYF.

V usage is TRBV5-5 and J usage is TRBJ1-1; D is undetermined. V was pared by 4 bases and J by 0 bases, with 13 bases between. Per the germline V gene, CDR1 is SGHKS and CDR2 is YYEKEE (reference sequence). This CDR3 contains 15 residues. The CDR3 bases are TGTGCCAGCAGCCCTACGGTTCGGATGAACACTGAAGCTTTCTTT. This gives the protein CASSPTVRMNTEAFF. Drawing the rest from reference TRBV5-5 and TRBJ1-1, the complete variable domain is DAGVTQSPTHLIKTRGQQVTLRCSPISGHKSVSWYQQVLGQGPQFIFQYYEKEERGRGNFPDRFSARQFPNYSSELNVNALLLGDSALYLCASSPTVRMNTEAFFGQGTRLTVV.

CDR3 coding DNA: TGTGCCAGCAGCCAAGAAGGGGTGGTTGCCGGGGAGCTGTTTTTT. It yields the protein CASSQEGVVAGELFF. J is TRBJ2-2 and V is TRBV4-2; D is possibly TRBD1 (5 bases). The CDR3 spans 15 residues. CDR1 and CDR2 (germline): LGHNA, YNFKEQ. V was trimmed by 0 bases and J by 6 bases, leaving 11 bases between them.

CDR3 DNA: TGTGCCAGCAGTGACAGCAATCAGCCCCAGCATTTT. Translating gives CASSDSNQPQHF. The chain is built from TRBV2 and TRBJ1-5; no clear D. This CDR3 is 12 amino acids long. The germline V gene has CDR1 SNHLY and CDR2 FYNNEI. Trimming took off 3 bases at V and 1 base at J, with 1 base between the two ends.